A single sample is the source of the 16 T cell receptor beta chains below, sequenced in a study of OX40 agonist ivuxolimab in advanced cancers. Data came from immunoSEQ multiplex PCR; TCRdb stores just in-frame clones and leaves some out. The sample carries roughly 80,000 clones, 84% recorded once. This sample comprised CD4+ or CD8+ T cells sorted from blood, obtained in a trial of the OX40 agonist ivuxolimab. The receptors originated from an adult with an advanced solid tumor such as melanoma, head and neck, liver or kidney cancer.

The chain recombines TRBV5-1 with TRBJ1-4; 10 bases line up with TRBD1. Germline CDR1 SGHRS, CDR2 YFSETQ. The ends lost 4 bases at V and 0 bases at J; junction bases unmatched: 0. CDR3 length: 15 amino acids. The CDR3 loop is CASSGTGATNEKLFF. The CDR3 DNA sequence: TGCGCCAGCAGCGGGACAGGGGCAACTAATGAAAAACTGTTTTTT.

This clone was seen repeatedly, ten times or more. This chain connects TRBV11-1 to TRBJ1-1; weak D call: TRBD1 (6 bases). This CDR3 is 14 amino acids long. Germline-derived CDR1 and CDR2 are SGHAT and FQDESV (reference sequence). Between the trimmed V and J ends, which lost 5 bases and 3 bases, there was a span of 13 bases. The CDR3 DNA follows: TGTGCCAGCAGCCGACCACAGGGCTACACTGAAGCTTTCTTT. Protein product: CASSRPQGYTEAFF.

The chain employs TRBV11-3 and TRBJ2-1; 8 nucleotides match TRBD2. Germline V lookup: CDR1 SGHNT, CDR2 YENEEA. V shed 0 bases, J shed 0 bases, and the junction held 13 bases outside the gene matches. This CDR3 has 20 residues. CDR3 sequence: CASSLDWGSVAGPSYNEQFF. CDR3 in DNA: TGTGCCAGCAGCTTAGATTGGGGGTCGGTAGCGGGGCCCTCCTACAATGAGCAGTTCTTC.

This chain connects TRBV18 to TRBJ1-6, with D uncertain. The V and J ends lost 3 bases and 4 bases respectively, with 10 bases between them. Germline V gives CDR1 KGHSH, CDR2 LQKENI. This CDR3 spans 15 amino acids. For the CDR3, the DNA is TGTGCCAGCTCACCTCGGACTGATTATAATTCACCCCTCCACTTT. It is translated as CASSPRTDYNSPLHF.

V and J are TRBV7-8 and TRBJ2-1; no clear D gene. Germline assignment: CDR1 SGHVS and CDR2 FQNEAQ. Trimming removed 5 bases from V and 7 bases from J, with 9 bases in between. The CDR3 contains 12 residues. CDR3 residues: CASSQSTNEQFF. CDR3 in DNA: TGTGCCAGCAGCCAAAGTACGAATGAGCAGTTCTTC.

The CDR3 region has the DNA TGTGCCAGCAGCTTGGATAACAGTGACTCCTCTGGAAACACCATATATTTT. Its translation: CASSLDNSDSSGNTIYF. The rearrangement uses TRBV5-6 and TRBJ1-3; D ambiguous. This CDR3 spans 17 amino acids. Germline CDR1 SGHDT, CDR2 YYEEEE. The ends were cut back, 0 bases at V and 0 bases at J, with 13 bases in the middle.

This chain connects TRBV28 to TRBJ1-1; no clear D gene. Germline CDR1 and CDR2: MDHEN and SYDVKM. V lost 4 bases and J 7 bases, leaving 16 bases between the germline ends. The CDR3 totals 14 residues. The CDR3, as DNA: TGTGCCAGCAGTTCCCCCTACAGAGATAATGAAGCTTTCTTT. Translating gives CASSSPYRDNEAFF.

The gene calls are TRBV5-4 and TRBJ2-3, with D tentatively TRBD1 or TRBD2 (5 bases each). The germline gives CDR1 SGHNT, CDR2 YYREEE (reference sequence). CDR3 length: 14 residues. The V and J ends lost 4 bases and 5 bases respectively, with 14 bases between them. The CDR3 is CASSVQGEKDTQYF. The DNA of the CDR3 is TGTGCCAGCAGCGTTCAGGGAGAGAAAGATACGCAGTATTTT.

The rearrangement joins TRBV7-9 to TRBJ2-5, with D hard to call. Germline V gene data show CDR1 as SEHNR and CDR2 as FQNEAQ (reference sequence). Deletions cut 7 bases from V and 3 bases from J, with 15 bases between. CDR3 length equals 14 residues. The CDR3 DNA sequence: TGTGCCAGCATCCTCCTGGGTTTGGAAGAGACCCAGTACTTC. Residues: CASILLGLEETQYF.

The chain combines TRBV29-1 with TRBJ1-4, with 8 bases matching TRBD1. The ends lost 6 bases at V and 6 bases at J; junction bases unmatched: 9. CDR1 and CDR2 from the germline V gene are SQVTM and ANQGSEA. The CDR3 spans 14 residues. CDR3 sequence reads: CSVTTGQGDEKLFF. CDR3 coding DNA: TGCAGCGTAACAACAGGACAGGGTGATGAAAAACTGTTTTTT.

This chain connects TRBV5-1 to TRBJ2-2, with 8 nucleotides matching TRBD1. V was pared by 0 bases and J by 6 bases, with 4 bases of the junction left unmatched. CDR1 is SGHRS, CDR2 YFSETQ, per germline. The CDR3 is 15 residues long. The CDR3 sequence is CASSLAGTGSGELFF. The CDR3 nucleotides are TGCGCCAGCAGCTTGGCCGGGACAGGTTCCGGGGAGCTGTTTTTT.

This sequence joins TRBV29-1 and TRBJ1-3; D not certain. Germline V gives CDR1 SQVTM, CDR2 ANQGSEA. The length of the CDR3 is 13 residues. V lost 6 bases, J lost 1 base, and 10 bases lay in between. CDR3 nucleotides: TGCAGCGTCCGGACGGGGTCTGGAAACACCATATATTTT. Translated: CSVRTGSGNTIYF.

CDR3 amino acids: CASSLGRANLETGELFF. The CDR3 DNA reads as TGTGCCAGCAGCTTAGGGCGAGCAAACCTGGAGACCGGGGAGCTGTTTTTT. The chain joins TRBV11-2 to TRBJ2-2; D not resolved. In germline, CDR1 is SGHAT, CDR2 FQNNGV. Trimming took 1 base from V and 5 from J, leaving 17 bases between them. This CDR3 is 17 amino acids long. Full variable domain (rest looked up from reference TRBV11-2 and TRBJ2-2): EAGVAQSPRYKIIEKRQSVAFWCNPISGHATLYWYQQILGQGPKLLIQFQNNGVVDDSQLPKDRFSAERLKGVDSTLKIQPAKLEDSAVYLCASSLGRANLETGELFFGEGSRLTVL.

The V gene is TRBV10-3, the J gene TRBJ1-5; no clear D gene. From germline, CDR1 is ENHRY and CDR2 SYGVKD. This CDR3 comprises 16 residues. V was pared by 3 bases and J by 0 bases, with 12 bases between. CDR3 nucleotide sequence: TGTGCCATCAGTGACGATGGCAGTAGTAGCAATCAGCCCCAGCATTTT. Translated: CAISDDGSSSNQPQHF.

This clone has just a few counts. The chain employs TRBV2 and TRBJ2-7, with D possibly being TRBD2 (6 bases). There are 16 residues in the CDR3. Per the germline V gene, CDR1 is SNHLY and CDR2 is FYNNEI. V was shortened by 10 bases and J by 3 bases, with 25 bases between the two germline ends. The chain's CDR3 is CAIETATTSKSYEQYF. CDR3 sequence (DNA): TGTGCCATCGAGACCGCTACTACTAGCAAAAGCTACGAGCAGTACTTC.

This rearrangement joins TRBV5-6 to TRBJ1-2; weak D call: TRBD1 (5 bases). The CDR3 has 15 residues. Germline assignment: CDR1 SGHDT and CDR2 YYEEEE. Trimming cost V 4 bases and J 4 bases, with 17 bases left between them. The CDR3 DNA sequence: TGTGCCAGCAGCCTGGGGGTCCGGGGCAGCTATGGCTACACCTTC. Its translation: CASSLGVRGSYGYTF.